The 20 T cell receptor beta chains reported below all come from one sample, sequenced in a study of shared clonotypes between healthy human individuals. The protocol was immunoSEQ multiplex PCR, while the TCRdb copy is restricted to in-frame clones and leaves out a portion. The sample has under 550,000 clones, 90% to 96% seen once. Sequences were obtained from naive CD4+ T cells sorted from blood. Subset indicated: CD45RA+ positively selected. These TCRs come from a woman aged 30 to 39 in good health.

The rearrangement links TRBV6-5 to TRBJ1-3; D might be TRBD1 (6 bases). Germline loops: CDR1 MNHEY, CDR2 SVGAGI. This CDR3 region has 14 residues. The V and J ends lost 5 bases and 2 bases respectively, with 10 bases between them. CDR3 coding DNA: TGTGCCAGCAGTGAACAGGGCACTGGAAACACCATATATTTT. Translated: CASSEQGTGNTIYF.

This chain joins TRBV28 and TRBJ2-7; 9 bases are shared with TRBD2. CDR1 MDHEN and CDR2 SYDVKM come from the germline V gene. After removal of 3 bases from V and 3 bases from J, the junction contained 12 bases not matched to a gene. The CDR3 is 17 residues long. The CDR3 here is CASSFPVVAGVLYEQYF. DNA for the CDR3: TGTGCCAGCAGTTTCCCCGTGGTAGCGGGAGTACTCTACGAGCAGTACTTC.

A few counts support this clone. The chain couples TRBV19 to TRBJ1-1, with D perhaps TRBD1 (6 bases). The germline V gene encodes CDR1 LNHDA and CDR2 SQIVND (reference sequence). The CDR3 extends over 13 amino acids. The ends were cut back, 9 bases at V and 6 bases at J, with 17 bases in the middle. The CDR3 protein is CASHNPGAAEAFF. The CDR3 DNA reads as TGTGCCAGCCATAACCCGGGGGCTGCTGAAGCTTTCTTT. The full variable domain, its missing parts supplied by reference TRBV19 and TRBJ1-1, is DGGITQSPKYLFRKEGQNVTLSCEQNLNHDAMYWYRQDPGQGLRLIYYSQIVNDFQKGDIAEGYSVSREKKESFPLTVTSAQKNPTAFYLCASHNPGAAEAFFGQGTRLTVV.

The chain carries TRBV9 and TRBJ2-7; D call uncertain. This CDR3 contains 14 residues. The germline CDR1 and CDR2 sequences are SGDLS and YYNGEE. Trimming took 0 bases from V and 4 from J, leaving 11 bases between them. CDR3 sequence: CASSVVPTAYEQYF. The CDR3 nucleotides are TGTGCCAGCAGCGTAGTCCCGACCGCTTACGAGCAGTACTTC.

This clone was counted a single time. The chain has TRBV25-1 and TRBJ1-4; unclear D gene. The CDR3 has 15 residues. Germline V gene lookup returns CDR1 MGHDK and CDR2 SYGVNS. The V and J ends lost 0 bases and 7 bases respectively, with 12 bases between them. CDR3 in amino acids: CASSEYKWGSEKLFF. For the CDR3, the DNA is TGTGCCAGCAGTGAATATAAGTGGGGAAGTGAAAAACTGTTTTTT.

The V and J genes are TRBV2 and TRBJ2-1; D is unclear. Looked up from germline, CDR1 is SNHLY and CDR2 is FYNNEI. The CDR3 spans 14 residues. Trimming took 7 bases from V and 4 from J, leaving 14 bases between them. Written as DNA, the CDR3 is TGTGCCAGCAAGGCCCCGGGCCAGTACAATGAGCAGTTCTTC. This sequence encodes CASKAPGQYNEQFF.

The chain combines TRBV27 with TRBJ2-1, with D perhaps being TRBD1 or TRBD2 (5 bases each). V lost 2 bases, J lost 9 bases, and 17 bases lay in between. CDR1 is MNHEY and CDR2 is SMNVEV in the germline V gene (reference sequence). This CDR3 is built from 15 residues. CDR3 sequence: CASSLRTLGTVEQFF. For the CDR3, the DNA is TGTGCCAGCAGTTTACGGACCTTGGGGACCGTTGAGCAGTTCTTC.

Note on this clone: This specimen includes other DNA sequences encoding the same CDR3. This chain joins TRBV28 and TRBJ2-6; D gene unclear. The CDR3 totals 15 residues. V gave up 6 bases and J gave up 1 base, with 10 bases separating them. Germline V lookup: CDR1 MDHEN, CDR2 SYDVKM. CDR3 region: CASSLFRSGANVLTF. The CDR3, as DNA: TGTGCCAGCAGCCTGTTCCGGTCTGGGGCCAACGTCCTGACTTTC.

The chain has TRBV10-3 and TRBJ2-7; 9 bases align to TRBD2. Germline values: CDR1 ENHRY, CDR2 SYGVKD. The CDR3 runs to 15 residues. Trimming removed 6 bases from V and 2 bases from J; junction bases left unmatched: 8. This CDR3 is CAIRWGAGGTYEQYF. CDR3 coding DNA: TGTGCCATCAGGTGGGGAGCGGGAGGTACCTACGAGCAGTACTTC.

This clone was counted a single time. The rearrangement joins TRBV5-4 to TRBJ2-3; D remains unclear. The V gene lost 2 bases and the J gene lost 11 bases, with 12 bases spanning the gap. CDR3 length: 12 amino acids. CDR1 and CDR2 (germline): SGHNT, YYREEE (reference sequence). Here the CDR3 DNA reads TGTGCCAGCAGCTTTGACCTGATCGAGCAGTATTTT. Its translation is CASSFDLIEQYF.

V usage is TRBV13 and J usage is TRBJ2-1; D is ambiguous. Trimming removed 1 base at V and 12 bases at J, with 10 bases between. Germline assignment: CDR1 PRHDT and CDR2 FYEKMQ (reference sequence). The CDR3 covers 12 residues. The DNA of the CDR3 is TGTGCCAGCAGCTTAGCGGGTTTTGTGCAGTTCTTC. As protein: CASSLAGFVQFF.

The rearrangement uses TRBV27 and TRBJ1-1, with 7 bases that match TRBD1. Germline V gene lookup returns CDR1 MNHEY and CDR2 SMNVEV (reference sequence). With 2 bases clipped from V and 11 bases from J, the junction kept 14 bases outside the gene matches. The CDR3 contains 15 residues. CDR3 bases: TGTGCCAGCAGTTTACTTTGGGAACAGGGGAGTCGGGCTTTCTTT. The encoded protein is CASSLLWEQGSRAFF.

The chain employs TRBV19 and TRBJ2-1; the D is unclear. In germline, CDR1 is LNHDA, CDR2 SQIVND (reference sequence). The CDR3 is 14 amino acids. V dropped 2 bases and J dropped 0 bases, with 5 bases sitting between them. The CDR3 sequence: CASSIWSSYNEQFF. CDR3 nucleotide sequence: TGTGCCAGTAGTATATGGAGCTCCTACAATGAGCAGTTCTTC.

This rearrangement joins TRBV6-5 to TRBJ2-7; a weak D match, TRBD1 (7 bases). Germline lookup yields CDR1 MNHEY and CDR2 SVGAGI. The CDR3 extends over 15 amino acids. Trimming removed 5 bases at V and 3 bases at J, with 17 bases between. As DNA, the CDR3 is TGTGCCAGCAGTCAGGGGGGACTTCTGGACTACGAGCAGTACTTC. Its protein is CASSQGGLLDYEQYF.

CDR3 in amino acids: CSVGQSGTEAFF. CDR3 bases: TGCAGCGTTGGACAGTCGGGGACTGAAGCTTTCTTT. The V call is TRBV29-1, the J call TRBJ1-1; weak D call: TRBD1 (5 bases). This CDR3 comprises 12 residues. Per the germline V gene, CDR1 is SQVTM and CDR2 is ANQGSEA. Trimming stripped 4 bases from V and 5 bases from J, with 11 bases between.

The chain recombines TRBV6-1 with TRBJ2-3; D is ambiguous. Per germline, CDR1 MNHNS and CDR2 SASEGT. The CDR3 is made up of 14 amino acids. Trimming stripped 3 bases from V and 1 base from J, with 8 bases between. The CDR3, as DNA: TGTGCCAGCAGTGACAGATCCCGCACAGATACGCAGTATTTT. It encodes CASSDRSRTDTQYF.

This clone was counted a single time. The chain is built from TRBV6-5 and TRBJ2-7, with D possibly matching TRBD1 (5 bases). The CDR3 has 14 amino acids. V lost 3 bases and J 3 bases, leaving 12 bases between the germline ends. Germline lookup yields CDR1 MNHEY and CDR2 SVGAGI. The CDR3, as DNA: TGTGCCAGCAGTTATCAGGGTAATAGCTACGAGCAGTACTTC. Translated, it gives CASSYQGNSYEQYF.

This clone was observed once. For the CDR3, the DNA is TGCGCCAGCAGCCAAGAGGGCAGCGCAGCAAGCTCCTACAATGAGCAGTTCTTC. Translated: CASSQEGSAASSYNEQFF. This chain links TRBV4-1 with TRBJ2-1; D is uncertain. Germline assignment: CDR1 MGHRA and CDR2 YSYEKL. The CDR3 is made up of 18 amino acids. V was pared by 0 bases and J by 0 bases, with 15 bases between.

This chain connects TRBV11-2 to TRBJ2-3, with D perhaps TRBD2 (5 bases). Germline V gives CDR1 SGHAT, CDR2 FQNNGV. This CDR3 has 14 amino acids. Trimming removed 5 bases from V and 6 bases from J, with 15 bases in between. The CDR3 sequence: CASSPVASLDTQYF. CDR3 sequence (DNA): TGTGCCAGCAGCCCCGTGGCTAGCCTGGATACGCAGTATTTT.

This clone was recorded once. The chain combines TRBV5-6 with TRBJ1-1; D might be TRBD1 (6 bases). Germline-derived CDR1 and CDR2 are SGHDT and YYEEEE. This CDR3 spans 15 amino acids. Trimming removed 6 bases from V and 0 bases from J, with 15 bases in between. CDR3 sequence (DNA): TGTGCCAGCACCCCCCGAGGGGGTATGAACACTGAAGCTTTCTTT. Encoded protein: CASTPRGGMNTEAFF.